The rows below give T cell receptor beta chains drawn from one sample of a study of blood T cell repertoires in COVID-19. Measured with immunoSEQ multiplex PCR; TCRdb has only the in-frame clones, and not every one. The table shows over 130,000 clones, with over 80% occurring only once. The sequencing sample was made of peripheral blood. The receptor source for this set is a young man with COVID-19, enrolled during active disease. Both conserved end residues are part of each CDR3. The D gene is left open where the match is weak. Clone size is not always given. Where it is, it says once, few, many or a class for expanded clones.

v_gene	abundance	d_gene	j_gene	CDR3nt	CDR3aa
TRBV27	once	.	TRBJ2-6	TGTGCCACCGCTATTTTGGGGGCCAACGTCCTGACTTTC	CATAILGANVLTF
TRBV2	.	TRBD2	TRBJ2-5	TGTGCCAGCAGTGATTCACTAGCGGGAGAAGGAGGCCAGTACTTC	CASSDSLAGEGGQYF
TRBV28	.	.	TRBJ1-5	TGTGCCAGCAGTTTTGTTCTGGAGAATCAGCCCCAGCATTTT	CASSFVLENQPQHF
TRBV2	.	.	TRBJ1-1	TGTGCCGGCCAGCCGGCGGGGAACACTGAAGCTTTCTTT	CAGQPAGNTEAFF
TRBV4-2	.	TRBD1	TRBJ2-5	TGTGCCAGCAGCCCTCTTTTGGGACAGGGGCTTGTAGAGACCCAGTACTTC	CASSPLLGQGLVETQYF
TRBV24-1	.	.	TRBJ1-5	TGTGCCACCTCCGGGTCGTTCGATCAGCCCCAGCATTTT	CATSGSFDQPQHF
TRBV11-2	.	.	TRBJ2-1	TGTGCCAGCAGCTCACGTCCGGACCTTCGGGGGACCTACAATGAGCAGTTCTTC	CASSSRPDLRGTYNEQFF
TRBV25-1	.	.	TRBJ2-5	TGTGCCAGCAGTGAAGGGTTGAGGTCTAACGGGGAGACCCAGTACTTC	CASSEGLRSNGETQYF
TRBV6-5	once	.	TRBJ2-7	TGTGCCAGCAGTACCTCAGGCGGGAACGAGCAGTACTTC	CASSTSGGNEQYF
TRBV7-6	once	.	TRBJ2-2	TGTGCCAGCAGCCTTAACACCGGGGAGCTGTTTTTT	CASSLNTGELFF
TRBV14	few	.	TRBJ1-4	TGTGCCAGCAGCCGTCGACAAGCTGAAAAACTGTTTTTT	CASSRRQAEKLFF
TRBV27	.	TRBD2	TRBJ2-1	TGTGCCAGCAGTTTATACGGGCTAGCGGGAGGGATGTACAATGAGCAGTTCTTC	CASSLYGLAGGMYNEQFF
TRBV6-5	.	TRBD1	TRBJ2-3	TGTGCCAGCAGGGCCGGGACAGGGGGCCCAGATACGCAGTATTTT	CASRAGTGGPDTQYF
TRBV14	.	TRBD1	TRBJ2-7	TGTGCCAGCAGCCACCGGACAGGGATCGGCGAGCAGTACTTC	CASSHRTGIGEQYF
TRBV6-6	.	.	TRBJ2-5	TGTGCCAGCAGTTACTCGAGGGAACAAGAGACCCAGTACTTC	CASSYSREQETQYF
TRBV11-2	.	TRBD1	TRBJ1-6	TGTGCCAGCAGCCCGGACAGGTTTCATAATTCACCCCTCCACTTT	CASSPDRFHNSPLHF
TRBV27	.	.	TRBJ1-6	TGTGCCAGCCAACCCTTCGGGGATCCACCCCTCCACTTT	CASQPFGDPPLHF